Listed below are T cell receptor beta chains from one sample, sequenced in a study of CD8 T cells in Susac syndrome. TCRdb passed the immunoSEQ multiplex PCR reads through MiXCR, listing each CDR3 protein once. This sample has about 430,000 distinct CDR3 sequences; around 85% occur once, and the top ten carry approximately 0.12%. Sequencing was done on a sample of CD8+ T cells from PBMCs. The source of these receptors is a human donor with multiple sclerosis. Both conserved end residues are part of each CDR3. Fields, in order: clone size, J gene, D gene, V gene, CDR3 DNA, CDR3 protein. The D gene is left open where the match is weak. Size tells how often a clone was seen (once, few, many) or the class of an expanded clone, and some rows leave it out.

size: NA
J: TRBJ2-7
D: NA
V: TRBV30
DNA: TGTGCCTGGACGTCTTATACCACGGGGTACGAGCAGTACTTC
CDR3: CAWTSYTTGYEQYF

size: NA
J: TRBJ2-1
D: NA
V: TRBV24-1
DNA: TGTGCCACCAGTGACCCCGACAGGATCAATGAGCAGTTCTTC
CDR3: CATSDPDRINEQFF

size: NA
J: TRBJ2-7
D: NA
V: TRBV30
DNA: TGTGCCTGGGGGGGATACGAGCAGTACTTC
CDR3: CAWGGYEQYF

size: NA
J: TRBJ1-1
D: TRBD1
V: TRBV11-2
DNA: TGTGCCAGCAGCTTCTGGGACAGGGGGAACACTGAAGCTTTCTTT
CDR3: CASSFWDRGNTEAFF

size: NA
J: TRBJ1-1
D: NA
V: TRBV27
DNA: TGTGCCAGCAGTACCGGCCGTGAAGCTTTCTTT
CDR3: CASSTGREAFF

size: few
J: TRBJ1-1
D: NA
V: TRBV6-1
DNA: TGTGCCAGCAAGCCAGGGATGAACACTGAAGCTTTCTTT
CDR3: CASKPGMNTEAFF

size: once
J: TRBJ2-1
D: TRBD2
V: TRBV2
DNA: TGTGCCAGCACCCCTGGGCGGGAGCACAATGAGCAGTTCTTC
CDR3: CASTPGREHNEQFF

size: NA
J: TRBJ2-5
D: NA
V: TRBV27
DNA: TGTGCCAGCAGTTTAGGACAGAGAAAAGAGACCCAGTACTTC
CDR3: CASSLGQRKETQYF

size: NA
J: TRBJ2-2
D: NA
V: TRBV30
DNA: TGTGCCTGGAGTGTACCCCCCGGGGAGCTGTTTTTT
CDR3: CAWSVPPGELFF

size: few
J: TRBJ1-1
D: NA
V: TRBV6-5
DNA: TGTGCCAGCAGTTACGGGAGAGGGAACACTGAAGCTTTCTTT
CDR3: CASSYGRGNTEAFF

size: NA
J: TRBJ1-6
D: NA
V: TRBV4-1
DNA: TGCGCCAGCAGCCATAGTGCCAGCCAAAATTCACCCCTCCACTTT
CDR3: CASSHSASQNSPLHF

size: NA
J: TRBJ1-1
D: NA
V: TRBV6-2/TRBV6-3
DNA: TGTGCCAGCAGTTACTACGAGAGGGCTGAAGCTTTCTTT
CDR3: CASSYYERAEAFF